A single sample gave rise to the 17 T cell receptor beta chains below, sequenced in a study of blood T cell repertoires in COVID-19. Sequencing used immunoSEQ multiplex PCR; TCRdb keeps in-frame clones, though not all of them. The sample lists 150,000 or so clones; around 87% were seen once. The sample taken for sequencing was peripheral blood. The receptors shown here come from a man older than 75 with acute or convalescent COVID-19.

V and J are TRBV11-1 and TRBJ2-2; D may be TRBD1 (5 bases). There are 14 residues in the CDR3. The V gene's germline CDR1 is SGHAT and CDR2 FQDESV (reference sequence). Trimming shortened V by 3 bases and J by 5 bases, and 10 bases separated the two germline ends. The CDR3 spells CASSFPGQTGELFF. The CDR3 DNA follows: TGTGCCAGCAGCTTCCCAGGACAAACCGGGGAGCTGTTTTTT.

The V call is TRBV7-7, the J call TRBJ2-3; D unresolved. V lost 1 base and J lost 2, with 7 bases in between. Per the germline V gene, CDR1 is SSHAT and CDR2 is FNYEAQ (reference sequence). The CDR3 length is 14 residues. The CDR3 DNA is TGTGCCAGCAGCTTAGGTTCTTACACAGATACGCAGTATTTT. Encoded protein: CASSLGSYTDTQYF.

The CDR3 reads CASCGTGGVNEQFF. CDR3 bases: TGTGCCAGCTGCGGGACAGGGGGTGTAAATGAGCAGTTCTTC. V and J are TRBV6-6 and TRBJ2-1; TRBD1 matches 11 bases. Germline CDR1 and CDR2: MNHNY and SVGAGI (reference sequence). V lost 8 bases, J lost 7 bases, and 7 bases stayed unmatched. The CDR3 consists of 14 residues.

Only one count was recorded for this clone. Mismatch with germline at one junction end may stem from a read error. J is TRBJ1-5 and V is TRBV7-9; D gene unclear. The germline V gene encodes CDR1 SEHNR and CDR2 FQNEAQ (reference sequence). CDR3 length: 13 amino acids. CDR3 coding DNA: TGTGCCAGCAGCTTAGACAGCAATCGGCCCCAGCATTTT. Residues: CASSLDSNRPQHF.

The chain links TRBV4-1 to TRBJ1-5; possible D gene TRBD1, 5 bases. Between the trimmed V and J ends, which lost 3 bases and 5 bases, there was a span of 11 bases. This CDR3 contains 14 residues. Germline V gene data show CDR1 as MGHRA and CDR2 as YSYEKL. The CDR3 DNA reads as TGCGCCAGCAGCCATCAACAGGCGGATCAGCCCCAGCATTTT. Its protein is CASSHQQADQPQHF.

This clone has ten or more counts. The CDR3 DNA is TGCGCCAGCAGCTTGGCGAAGAATCCGGGGTCCTATGGCTACACCTTC. It translates to CASSLAKNPGSYGYTF. V usage is TRBV5-1 and J usage is TRBJ1-2; D is ambiguous. Germline CDR1 SGHRS, CDR2 YFSETQ. The CDR3 has 16 amino acids. Trimming took off 0 bases at V and 4 bases at J, with 16 bases between the two ends.

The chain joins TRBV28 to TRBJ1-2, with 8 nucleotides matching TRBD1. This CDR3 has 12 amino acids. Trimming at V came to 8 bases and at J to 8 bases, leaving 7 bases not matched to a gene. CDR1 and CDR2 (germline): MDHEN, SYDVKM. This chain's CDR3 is CASSQGATGYTF. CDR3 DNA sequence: TGTGCCAGCTCGCAGGGGGCGACCGGCTACACCTTC.

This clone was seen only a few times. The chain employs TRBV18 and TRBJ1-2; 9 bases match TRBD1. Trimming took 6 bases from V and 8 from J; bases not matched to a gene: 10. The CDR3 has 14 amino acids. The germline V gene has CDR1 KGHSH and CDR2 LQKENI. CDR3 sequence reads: CASSPPGDRDGYTF. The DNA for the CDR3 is TGTGCCAGCTCTCCCCCCGGGGACAGGGACGGCTACACCTTC.

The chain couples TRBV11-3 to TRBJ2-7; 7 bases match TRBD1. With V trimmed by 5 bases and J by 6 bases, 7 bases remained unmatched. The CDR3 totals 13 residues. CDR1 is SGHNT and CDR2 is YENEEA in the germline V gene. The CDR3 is CASSRDRVSEQYF. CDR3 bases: TGTGCCAGCAGCCGAGACAGGGTGAGCGAGCAGTACTTC.

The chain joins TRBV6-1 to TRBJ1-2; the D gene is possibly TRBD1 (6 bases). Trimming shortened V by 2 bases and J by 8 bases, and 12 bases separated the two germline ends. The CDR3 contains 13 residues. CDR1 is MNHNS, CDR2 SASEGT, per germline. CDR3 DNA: TGTGCCAGCAGTGAACGACAGGACCTCGGCTACACCTTC. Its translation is CASSERQDLGYTF.

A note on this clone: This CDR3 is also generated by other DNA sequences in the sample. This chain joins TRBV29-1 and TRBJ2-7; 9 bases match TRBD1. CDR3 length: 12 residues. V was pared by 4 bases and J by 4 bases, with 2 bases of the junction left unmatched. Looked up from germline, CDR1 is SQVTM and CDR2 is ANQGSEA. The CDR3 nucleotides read TGCAGCGTTGGACAGGGGGGATACGAGCAGTACTTC. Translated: CSVGQGGYEQYF.

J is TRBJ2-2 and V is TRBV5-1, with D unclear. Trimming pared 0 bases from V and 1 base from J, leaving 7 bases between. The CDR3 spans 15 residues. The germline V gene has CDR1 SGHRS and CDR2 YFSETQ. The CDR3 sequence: CASSLGQVNTGELFF. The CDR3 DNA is TGCGCCAGCAGCTTGGGCCAGGTGAACACCGGGGAGCTGTTTTTT. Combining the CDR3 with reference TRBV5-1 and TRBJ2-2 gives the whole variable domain KAGVTQTPRYLIKTRGQQVTLSCSPISGHRSVSWYQQTPGQGLQFLFEYFSETQRNKGNFPGRFSGRQFSNSRSEMNVSTLELGDSALYLCASSLGQVNTGELFFGEGSRLTVL.

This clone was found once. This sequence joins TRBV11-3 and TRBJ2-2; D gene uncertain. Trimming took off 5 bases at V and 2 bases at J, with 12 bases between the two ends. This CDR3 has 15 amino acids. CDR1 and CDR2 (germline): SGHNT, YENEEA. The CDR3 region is CASSPSGHNTGELFF. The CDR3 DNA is TGTGCCAGCAGCCCGTCTGGCCACAACACCGGGGAGCTGTTTTTT.

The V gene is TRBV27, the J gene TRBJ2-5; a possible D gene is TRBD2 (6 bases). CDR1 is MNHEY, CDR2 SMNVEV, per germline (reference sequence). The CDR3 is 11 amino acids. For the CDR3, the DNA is TGTGCGGGGGGTCCGGCGGAGACCCAGTACTTC. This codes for CAGGPAETQYF.

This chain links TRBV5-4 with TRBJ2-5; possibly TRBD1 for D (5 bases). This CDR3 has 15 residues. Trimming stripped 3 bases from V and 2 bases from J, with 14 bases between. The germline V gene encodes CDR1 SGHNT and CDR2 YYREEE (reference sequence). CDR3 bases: TGTGCCAGCAGCTCAGAAGGGGCAGGGCAAGAGACCCAGTACTTC. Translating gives CASSSEGAGQETQYF.

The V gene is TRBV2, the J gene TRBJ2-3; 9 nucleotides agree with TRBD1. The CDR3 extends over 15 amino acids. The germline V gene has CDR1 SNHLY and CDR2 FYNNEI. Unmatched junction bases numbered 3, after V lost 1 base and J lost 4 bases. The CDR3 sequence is CASSEDRGQADTQYF. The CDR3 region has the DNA TGTGCCAGCAGTGAAGACAGGGGGCAAGCAGATACGCAGTATTTT.

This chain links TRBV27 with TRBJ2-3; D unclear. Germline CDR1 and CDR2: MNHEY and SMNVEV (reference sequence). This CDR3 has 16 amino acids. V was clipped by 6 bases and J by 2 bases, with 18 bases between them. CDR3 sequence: CASSPNPRQSTDTQYF. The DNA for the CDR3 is TGTGCCAGCAGCCCGAATCCCCGCCAGTCCACAGATACGCAGTATTTT.